A single T cell receptor beta chain is shown here with its context. No antigen is known for it. The record originates from a study of CD8+ T cells in alopecia areata. The overall study: Tofacitinib therapy lasting 6 to 18 months was followed by 6 months off drug.

Treatment described: oral pan-JAK inhibitor, 5-10 mg twice daily. The germline gives CDR1 MNHEY, CDR2 SVGAGI. V dropped 7 bases and J dropped 3 bases, with 4 bases sitting between them. This CDR3 has 10 amino acids. cDNA reverse transcribed from extracted RNA served as the sequencing template. Measured with immunoSEQ multiplex PCR; TCRdb has only the in-frame clones, and not every one. The repertoire holds some 200,000 clones, with less than 45% as singletons. Findings and limits, study-wide: Besides other cells, scalp samples also yield sequences of resident alphabeta T cells from normal skin. It was observed that many expanded lesional clones persisted in scalp and blood during tofacitinib.

The V call is TRBV6-5, the J call TRBJ2-7; D not certain. The input for sequencing was CD4+ T cells sorted from blood, taken at roughly week 38, from a patient treated with tofacitinib. The sequence was obtained from a human donor with alopecia areata. CDR3 residues: CASTCYEQYF. In DNA, the CDR3 is TGTGCCAGCACCTGCTACGAGCAGTACTTC.